The 9 T cell receptor beta chains given below trace back to one sample, sequenced in a study of molecular identifiers for immune sequencing clone quantification. From the PCR reads, TCRdb called clonotypes with MiXCR, one entry per CDR3 protein. Of about 630,000 distinct CDR3 sequences in the sample, 25% were seen once. Sequencing was done on a sample of naive CD8+ T cells from blood, with Jurkat cell RNA spiked in. The sample's subset: FACS-sorted CD8+CD4-CCR7+CD45RA+ naive T cells. All receptors derive from a human donor in good health. Some libraries in this study had Jurkat cell RNA spiked in.

There are a few counts of this clonotype. V is TRBV27 and J is TRBJ2-5, with 7 bases that match TRBD1. The CDR3 is 19 amino acids. The germline gives CDR1 MNHEY, CDR2 SMNVEV (reference sequence). With 3 bases clipped from V and 3 bases from J, the junction kept 19 bases outside the gene matches. The CDR3 region has the DNA TGTGCCAGCAGTTTTATCGGCCGGAATCGACAGGGAGTTGAAGAGACCCAGTACTTC. Residues: CASSFIGRNRQGVEETQYF.

This chain uses TRBV28 with TRBJ2-2, with TRBD1 matching over 10 bases. The CDR3 has 16 amino acids. CDR1 MDHEN and CDR2 SYDVKM come from the germline V gene. Losses at the gene ends were 6 bases for V and 4 bases for J; bases not matched to a gene: 8. The CDR3 loop is CASRSGQGYFTGELFF. CDR3 DNA: TGTGCCAGCAGATCGGGACAGGGGTATTTCACCGGGGAGCTGTTTTTT.

This clonotype has a count of ten or more. The chain links TRBV11-2 to TRBJ2-7; D uncertain. The CDR3 is 14 amino acids. Germline loops: CDR1 SGHAT, CDR2 FQNNGV. The V end lost 1 base, the J end lost 7 bases, and 14 bases lay between the germline ends. The CDR3 nucleotides are TGTGCCAGCAGCTTAGGCCTCGGCCGTTATGAGCAGTACTTC. Protein product: CASSLGLGRYEQYF.

This clonotype was counted many times. The genes are TRBV28 and TRBJ2-7; the D is unclear. The V gene's germline CDR1 is MDHEN and CDR2 SYDVKM. The CDR3 extends over 14 amino acids. Trimming removed 5 bases from V and 1 base from J, with 12 bases in between. The CDR3 DNA reads TGTGCCAGCAGTCAGAAGCTAGGATCCTACGAGCAGTACTTC. This encodes CASSQKLGSYEQYF.

This clonotype has at least ten counts. The J gene is TRBJ2-5, the V gene TRBV4-1, with D unclear. The CDR3 is 14 amino acids. The V gene's germline CDR1 is MGHRA and CDR2 YSYEKL. With 0 bases removed from V and 1 base from J, the gap between germline ends came to 6 bases. The CDR3 protein is CASSQDPAQETQYF. In DNA, the CDR3 is TGCGCCAGCAGCCAAGATCCAGCCCAAGAGACCCAGTACTTC.

This clonotype has a count of ten or more. V and J are TRBV20-1 and TRBJ1-1, with 7 bases fitting TRBD1. The CDR3 extends over 14 amino acids. V trimming: 3 bases; J trimming: 2 bases; junction bases outside the gene matches: 6. Germline V CDR1 and CDR2: DFQATT, SNEGSKA (reference sequence). The CDR3 region is CSASLRGLNTEAFF. The DNA for the CDR3 is TGCAGTGCTAGTCTCAGGGGGTTAAACACTGAAGCTTTCTTT.

V gene TRBV15 combines with J gene TRBJ1-5; weak D call: TRBD1 (6 bases). The CDR3 is 16 residues long. Germline-derived CDR1 and CDR2 are LNHNV and YYDKDF (reference sequence). The V and J ends lost 5 bases and 6 bases respectively, with 20 bases between them. CDR3 sequence (DNA): TGTGCCACCAGCCCAAGCGACGGGGGGCTGGGTCAGCCCCAGCATTTT. Its translation is CATSPSDGGLGQPQHF. Based on the CDR3 plus reference TRBV15 and TRBJ1-5, the full variable domain is DAMVIQNPRYQVTQFGKPVTLSCSQTLNHNVMYWYQQKSSQAPKLLFHYYDKDFNNEADTPDNFQSRRPNTSFCFLDIRSPGLGDTAMYLCATSPSDGGLGQPQHFGDGTRLSIL.

In the case of this clonotype: A much larger clone lies one base from this, so it may be a read error. This CDR3 is missing its conserved last phenylalanine or tryptophan, likely due to a read error. This chain connects TRBV6-5 to TRBJ2-2; D not certain. The CDR3 loop spans 13 amino acids. V dropped 2 bases and J dropped 5 bases, with 6 bases sitting between them. Germline V gives CDR1 MNHEY, CDR2 SVGAGI. The CDR3 is CASSYSQTGELFS. CDR3 sequence (DNA): TGTGCCAGCAGTTACAGCCAGACCGGGGAGCTGTTTTCT.

This clonotype was recorded many times. V is TRBV2 and J is TRBJ2-5; tentatively, D is TRBD1 (6 bases). The germline V and J ends were trimmed by 8 bases and 2 bases, with 21 bases remaining between them. Germline V gene data show CDR1 as SNHLY and CDR2 as FYNNEI. The CDR3 length is 16 residues. The DNA of the CDR3 is TGTGCCAGCTTCCGTAGTCCTGGACAGACTCAAGAGACCCAGTACTTC. It specifies CASFRSPGQTQETQYF.